Here is one T cell receptor beta chain with its context. Its specificity is unknown. V shed 3 bases and J shed 4 bases, with 9 bases lying between them. The CDR3 contains 13 residues. From germline, CDR1 is SGHAT and CDR2 FQNNGV. This table comes from immunoSEQ multiplex PCR, and its TCRdb copy is limited to in-frame clones, with some not included. The sample shows 100,000 or so clones, approximately 87% of them seen only once. This sample stems from a study of T cell responses to AZD1222 COVID-19 vaccine. General observations from the study: Repertoire samples came only from after the peak T cell response. It should be noted that donors were predominantly white British and more often female, and clonal diversity was possibly underestimated.

The clonotype comes from an adult who received the AZD1222 COVID-19 vaccine. This chain joins TRBV11-2 and TRBJ1-1; D ambiguous. This material consisted of peripheral blood, taken 28 days after the second AZD1222 dose. The CDR3 loop is CASSFVLGTEAFF. CDR3 bases: TGTGCCAGCAGCTTCGTCCTAGGCACTGAAGCTTTCTTT. Supplemented by reference TRBV11-2 and TRBJ1-1, the full variable domain reads EAGVAQSPRYKIIEKRQSVAFWCNPISGHATLYWYQQILGQGPKLLIQFQNNGVVDDSQLPKDRFSAERLKGVDSTLKIQPAKLEDSAVYLCASSFVLGTEAFFGQGTRLTVV.